The clone carrying this T cell receptor (beta chain) was detected only once. Authors' data handling: It was from reference gene primer amplification that nucleated cell counts were estimated. Some clones are missing from TCRdb's copy, which holds only in-frame ones; the method was immunoSEQ multiplex PCR. V, J and clone size were drawn from that table, and D and trimming were deduced from the DNA. The profile shows 93,000 or so clones, less than 90% of them singletons. V lost 6 bases and J 9 bases, leaving 21 bases between the germline ends. The CDR3 contains 16 residues. From germline, CDR1 is LNHDA and CDR2 SQIVND (reference sequence). This sample is part of a study of blood T cell repertoires in COVID-19. Across the whole study: The study drew acute and convalescent COVID-19 samples from the United States, Italy and Spain. PBMCs, B-cell-depleted T cells, or T cells provided the cDNA or gDNA that made up the material.

The clonotype was recovered from a human donor in a cohort sampled during active COVID-19. Sequenced input: peripheral blood. The J gene is TRBJ1-6, the V gene TRBV19, with a possible D match to TRBD1 (5 bases). The CDR3 coding sequence is TGTGCCAGTAGGAGACAGCTGCAAAGTTGGGGTTCACCCCTCCACTTT. Residues: CASRRQLQSWGSPLHF.